The 17 T cell receptor beta chains given below trace back to one sample, sequenced in a study of siplizumab effects on memory and regulatory T cells. Assay: immunoSEQ multiplex PCR; the TCRdb copy retains only in-frame clones and omits some. The sample shows over 85,000 clones, 90% to 95% of them seen only once. The sample consisted of CD4+ T cells sorted from blood. The receptors derive from a human donor in good health.

The CDR3, as DNA: TGTGCCAGCATACGACTAGCTGGGACCTACGAGCAGTACTTC. It specifies CASIRLAGTYEQYF. The chain employs TRBV27 and TRBJ2-7; the match to TRBD2 covers 7 bases. Germline loops: CDR1 MNHEY, CDR2 SMNVEV (reference sequence). The CDR3 runs 14 residues. Trimming cost V 7 bases and J 2 bases; bases outside gene matches: 8.

This clone was detected once. The V and J genes are TRBV5-8 and TRBJ2-3; 8 nucleotides align to TRBD1. CDR1 is SGHTS and CDR2 is YDEGEE in the germline V gene. The CDR3 consists of 16 residues. With 4 bases clipped from V and 0 bases from J, the junction kept 7 bases outside the gene matches. The CDR3 sequence: CASSIGQGRSTDTQYF. The CDR3 DNA reads TGTGCCAGCAGCATAGGACAGGGCCGTAGCACAGATACGCAGTATTTT.

The chain employs TRBV7-7 and TRBJ2-1; D remains unclear. Germline values: CDR1 SSHAT, CDR2 FNYEAQ (reference sequence). There are 13 residues in the CDR3. The V gene lost 8 bases and the J gene lost 4 bases, with 12 bases spanning the gap. DNA for the CDR3: TGTGCCAGCGGTAAACTGGGATACAATGAGCAGTTCTTC. Translating gives CASGKLGYNEQFF.

The rearrangement joins TRBV29-1 to TRBJ2-3; D is undetermined. Looked up from germline, CDR1 is SQVTM and CDR2 is ANQGSEA. Trimming cost V 4 bases and J 11 bases, with 7 bases left between them. The CDR3 is 9 residues long. The CDR3 region is CSVGEVQYF. CDR3 bases: TGCAGCGTTGGAGAGGTGCAGTATTTT.

The chain carries TRBV19 and TRBJ1-2; D is unclear. This CDR3 region has 14 residues. Trimming stripped 5 bases from V and 8 bases from J, with 18 bases between. Germline V gives CDR1 LNHDA, CDR2 SQIVND (reference sequence). Here the CDR3 DNA reads TGTGCCAGTAGTTTCGGCAAATCGGCGTTCGGCTACACCTTC. Translation gives CASSFGKSAFGYTF.

The chain recombines TRBV19 with TRBJ2-1; 13 bases are a match to TRBD2. The CDR3 is made up of 16 amino acids. In germline, CDR1 is LNHDA, CDR2 SQIVND (reference sequence). V shed 6 bases and J 9 bases; nucleotides not matched to a gene: 11. CDR3 region: CASSASGLAGAGEQFF. The DNA for the CDR3 is TGTGCCAGTAGCGCTTCAGGACTAGCGGGAGCCGGTGAGCAGTTCTTC.

The chain carries TRBV2 and TRBJ1-4; weak D call: TRBD1 (5 bases). Germline-derived CDR1 and CDR2 are SNHLY and FYNNEI. V lost 6 bases and J 3 bases, leaving 17 bases between the germline ends. This CDR3 spans 16 amino acids. CDR3 sequence (DNA): TGTGCCAGCAGGGACGGGACGTTATGGTCTAATGAAAAACTGTTTTTT. Its translation: CASRDGTLWSNEKLFF.

This clone has only one observation. The genes are TRBV6-6 and TRBJ1-2, with D perhaps TRBD1 (5 bases). The CDR3 spans 14 residues. The germline V gene has CDR1 MNHNY and CDR2 SVGAGI (reference sequence). The V gene lost 4 bases and the J gene lost 3 bases, with 12 bases spanning the gap. CDR3 protein: CASSSRLGDYGYTF. In DNA form, the CDR3 reads TGTGCCAGCAGTTCTCGACTGGGGGACTATGGCTACACCTTC.

The chain uses TRBV5-1 and TRBJ1-2, with 7 bases aligning to TRBD1. Losses at the gene ends were 2 bases for V and 8 bases for J; bases not matched to a gene: 12. The CDR3 has 15 residues. Per the germline V gene, CDR1 is SGHRS and CDR2 is YFSETQ. CDR3 DNA sequence: TGCGCCAGCAGCTTTTCAGGGGGGACTCTCGACGGCTACACCTTC. Protein sequence: CASSFSGGTLDGYTF.

V and J are TRBV14 and TRBJ1-1; D remains unclear. The germline V gene encodes CDR1 SGHDN and CDR2 FVKESK. Trimming removed 0 bases from V and 6 bases from J, with 29 bases in between. The CDR3 runs to 20 residues. CDR3 bases: TGTGCCAGCAGCCAAGATAGTTTTCGGGGTTGGTTTCTCGGGGATGCTGAAGCTTTCTTT. As protein: CASSQDSFRGWFLGDAEAFF.

The chain recombines TRBV7-2 with TRBJ1-1; 8 nucleotides line up with TRBD1. CDR3 size: 16 residues. Looked up from germline, CDR1 is SGHTA and CDR2 is FQGNSA. The V segment lost 1 base and the J segment 5 bases; nucleotides outside the gene matches: 9. The CDR3 bases are TGTGCCAGCAGCTTAGTTCAGGGGGCAGTAGGGACTGAAGCTTTCTTT. Amino acid sequence: CASSLVQGAVGTEAFF.

The chain couples TRBV19 to TRBJ1-1, with TRBD1 matching over 9 bases. V was pared by 5 bases and J by 4 bases, with 14 bases of the junction left unmatched. CDR1 is LNHDA, CDR2 SQIVND, per germline (reference sequence). The length of the CDR3 is 17 residues. The CDR3 nucleotides are TGTGCCAGTAGTTCGTACCGGGACAGGGTTGGATCCACTGAAGCTTTCTTT. Translating gives CASSSYRDRVGSTEAFF.

The chain is built from TRBV15 and TRBJ1-1, with D maybe TRBD1 (5 bases). V dropped 3 bases and J dropped 11 bases, with 16 bases sitting between them. Germline CDR1 and CDR2: LNHNV and YYDKDF (reference sequence). This CDR3 spans 13 amino acids. CDR3 bases: TGTGCCACCAGCAGGAAATTTCGGGGGACGGCTTTCTTT. Translating gives CATSRKFRGTAFF.

The V call is TRBV19, the J call TRBJ2-6; D unclear. CDR3 length: 15 amino acids. In germline, CDR1 is LNHDA, CDR2 SQIVND (reference sequence). With 2 bases removed from V and 5 bases from J, the gap between germline ends came to 10 bases. The CDR3 DNA reads TGTGCCAGTAGTATAACAGATTCCCGGGCCAACGTCCTGACTTTC. Translating it yields CASSITDSRANVLTF.

This clone was picked up one time. The rearrangement joins TRBV18 to TRBJ1-1; unclear D gene. CDR1 is KGHSH and CDR2 is LQKENI in the germline V gene. The CDR3 has 14 amino acids. V shed 3 bases and J shed 1 base, with 9 bases lying between them. DNA for the CDR3: TGTGCCAGCTCACCTTTAGACACGAACACTGAAGCTTTCTTT. Translating it yields CASSPLDTNTEAFF.

V usage is TRBV28 and J usage is TRBJ2-1, with TRBD2 matching 9 bases. Germline trimming cut 3 bases from V and 15 bases from J; bases unmatched to any gene: 12. CDR1 is MDHEN, CDR2 SYDVKM, per germline. The CDR3 sequence is 14 residues long. The CDR3 sequence: CASSFFGGRVEVFF. The CDR3 DNA sequence: TGTGCCAGCAGTTTTTTTGGCGGGAGGGTTGAGGTGTTCTTC.

The CDR3 DNA reads TGTGCCAGCAGCTTGGAACCGGGACCCGTGGGTGAAAAACTGTTTTTT. Translating gives CASSLEPGPVGEKLFF. The chain combines TRBV5-6 with TRBJ1-4; perhaps TRBD1 as D (5 bases). V gave up 0 bases and J gave up 7 bases, with 16 bases separating them. This CDR3 has 16 amino acids. The V gene's germline CDR1 is SGHDT and CDR2 YYEEEE. Based on the CDR3 plus reference TRBV5-6 and TRBJ1-4, the full variable domain is DAGVTQSPTHLIKTRGQQVTLRCSPKSGHDTVSWYQQALGQGPQFIFQYYEEEERQRGNFPDRFSGHQFPNYSSELNVNALLLGDSALYLCASSLEPGPVGEKLFFGSGTQLSVL.